This is a list of T cell receptor beta chains from one sample in a study of T-cell memory formation after mild COVID-19. TCRdb re-derived calls from the 5' RACE reads in MiXCR, one entry per CDR3 protein. The repertoire holds a few hundred thousand distinct CDR3 sequences, with roughly 8% as singletons. Sequencing used PBMCs or a T cell subset sorted from them (not recorded which). Receptors were obtained from a man younger than 30 who had mild COVID-19 (a few samples of this study predate the infection). Cell type and time point are not known. Each CDR3 is given with its conserved first and last residue. Fields, in order: D gene, J gene, V gene, clone size, CDR3 DNA, CDR3 protein. A D gene is named only where the DNA matches it firmly. Only some rows state a clone size, as once, few, many or a class for expanded clones.

d_call: NA
j_call: TRBJ2-3
v_call: TRBV5-1
clone_size: few
cdr3_nt: TGCGCCAGCAGCACATCGACCGGGCTGGGGGATACGCAGTATTTT
cdr3_aa: CASSTSTGLGDTQYF

d_call: NA
j_call: TRBJ1-1
v_call: TRBV5-5
clone_size: many
cdr3_nt: TGTGCCAGCAGCTTACATGGCACTGAAGCTTTCTTT
cdr3_aa: CASSLHGTEAFF

d_call: TRBD2
j_call: TRBJ2-5
v_call: TRBV5-5
clone_size: NA
cdr3_nt: TGTGCCAGCACCCTGTCCGGGGCGGGAGTGGAGACCCAGTACTTC
cdr3_aa: CASTLSGAGVETQYF

d_call: TRBD2
j_call: TRBJ2-1
v_call: TRBV14
clone_size: many
cdr3_nt: TGTGCCAGCAGCCGCCCGGAGGGTAGCGGGGTTTCGCCCTACAATGAGCAGTTCTTC
cdr3_aa: CASSRPEGSGVSPYNEQFF

d_call: NA
j_call: TRBJ2-2
v_call: TRBV12-3/TRBV12-4
clone_size: NA
cdr3_nt: TGTGCCAGCAGACTATGGGGGGCTGGAACCGGGGAGCTGTTTTTT
cdr3_aa: CASRLWGAGTGELFF

d_call: NA
j_call: TRBJ2-5
v_call: TRBV7-2
clone_size: NA
cdr3_nt: TGTGCCAGCAGCTTAGACGTGCGGGAGACCCAGTACTTC
cdr3_aa: CASSLDVRETQYF

d_call: NA
j_call: TRBJ2-7
v_call: TRBV9
clone_size: NA
cdr3_nt: TGTGCCAGCAGCCCCCGCGAGGGAAAGACCTACGAGCAGTACTTC
cdr3_aa: CASSPREGKTYEQYF

d_call: TRBD2
j_call: TRBJ2-2
v_call: TRBV7-9
clone_size: many
cdr3_nt: TGTGCCAGCAGCCCCGGACTAGCGGGGGGATTGGACGGGGAGCTGTTTTTT
cdr3_aa: CASSPGLAGGLDGELFF

d_call: NA
j_call: TRBJ2-3
v_call: TRBV6-1
clone_size: many
cdr3_nt: TGTGCCAGCAGTGAAGCGGGCCCGCCCCAGTATTTT
cdr3_aa: CASSEAGPPQYF

d_call: NA
j_call: TRBJ2-2
v_call: TRBV6-6
clone_size: NA
cdr3_nt: TGTGCCAGCAGTTACTCGAATCCTGGGGTTGACGGGGAGCTGTTTTTT
cdr3_aa: CASSYSNPGVDGELFF

d_call: TRBD1
j_call: TRBJ2-6
v_call: TRBV5-1
clone_size: NA
cdr3_nt: TGCGCCAGCAGACGGACAGGGGACTCTGGGGCCAACGTCCTGAATTTC
cdr3_aa: CASRRTGDSGANVLNF

d_call: NA
j_call: TRBJ2-5
v_call: TRBV20-1
clone_size: NA
cdr3_nt: TGCAGTGCTAGAGGGGGGGCGCATGAGACCCAGTACTTC
cdr3_aa: CSARGGAHETQYF

d_call: NA
j_call: TRBJ2-5
v_call: TRBV7-3
clone_size: few
cdr3_nt: TGTGCCAGCAGCCACGATGGCTCAGCGGGCCCCGAGACCCAGTACTTC
cdr3_aa: CASSHDGSAGPETQYF

d_call: TRBD1
j_call: TRBJ2-7
v_call: TRBV9
clone_size: few
cdr3_nt: TGTGCCAGCAGCGGGACAGGGGGCTTGAACGAGCAGTACTTC
cdr3_aa: CASSGTGGLNEQYF

d_call: NA
j_call: TRBJ1-1
v_call: TRBV9
clone_size: few
cdr3_nt: TGTGCCAGCAGCGTTGAAGTGACGGCGAACACTGAAGCTTTCTTT
cdr3_aa: CASSVEVTANTEAFF

d_call: NA
j_call: TRBJ2-7
v_call: TRBV20-1
clone_size: NA
cdr3_nt: TGCAGTGCCGCAGGCCCCCCCTACGAGCAGTACTTC
cdr3_aa: CSAAGPPYEQYF

d_call: NA
j_call: TRBJ2-3
v_call: TRBV29-1
clone_size: few
cdr3_nt: TGCAGCGTTGATATAATGGGGGCAGGGACGAATACGCAGTATTTT
cdr3_aa: CSVDIMGAGTNTQYF

d_call: NA
j_call: TRBJ2-5
v_call: TRBV29-1
clone_size: NA
cdr3_nt: TGCAGCTGTCTCCCCGGGACAAAAGAGGAGACCCAGTACTTC
cdr3_aa: CSCLPGTKEETQYF

d_call: TRBD1
j_call: TRBJ2-2
v_call: TRBV5-1
clone_size: NA
cdr3_nt: TGCGCCAGCAGCTCGGGACAGGGGCGCACCGGGGAGCTGTTTTTT
cdr3_aa: CASSSGQGRTGELFF

d_call: NA
j_call: TRBJ1-6
v_call: TRBV6-5
clone_size: NA
cdr3_nt: TGTGCCACCCAGGACTATTATAATTCACCCCTCCACTTT
cdr3_aa: CATQDYYNSPLHF

d_call: NA
j_call: TRBJ1-2
v_call: TRBV6-5
clone_size: NA
cdr3_nt: TGTGCCAGCAGCCGCACAGGATGGGAGAACTATGGCTACACCTTC
cdr3_aa: CASSRTGWENYGYTF

d_call: NA
j_call: TRBJ2-2
v_call: TRBV7-2
clone_size: NA
cdr3_nt: TGTGCCAGCAGCTTAGCAGGCGGGGTCACCGGGGAGCTGTTTTTT
cdr3_aa: CASSLAGGVTGELFF

d_call: TRBD2
j_call: TRBJ2-5
v_call: TRBV5-1
clone_size: NA
cdr3_nt: TGCGCCAGCAGCCCCGGGACTAGCGTTGATACCCAGTACTTC
cdr3_aa: CASSPGTSVDTQYF

d_call: NA
j_call: TRBJ1-6
v_call: TRBV5-1
clone_size: many
cdr3_nt: TGCGCCAGTTCCGTCCAGGGGACCAATTCACCCCTCCACTTT
cdr3_aa: CASSVQGTNSPLHF

d_call: TRBD1
j_call: TRBJ2-1
v_call: TRBV18
clone_size: NA
cdr3_nt: TGTGCCAGCTCACCGGGACAGGACCCCTACAATGAGCAGTTCTTC
cdr3_aa: CASSPGQDPYNEQFF

d_call: NA
j_call: TRBJ2-1
v_call: TRBV2
clone_size: NA
cdr3_nt: TGTGCCAGCAGTGTGTGGGATAATGAGCAGTTCTTC
cdr3_aa: CASSVWDNEQFF

d_call: TRBD1
j_call: TRBJ2-7
v_call: TRBV6-5
clone_size: NA
cdr3_nt: TGTGCCAGCAATAGACAGGGGGCATACGAGCAGTACTTC
cdr3_aa: CASNRQGAYEQYF

d_call: NA
j_call: TRBJ2-3
v_call: TRBV7-9
clone_size: NA
cdr3_nt: TGTGCCAGCGAGCCTTCGGAGGGGACCACAGATACGCAGTATTTT
cdr3_aa: CASEPSEGTTDTQYF

d_call: TRBD1
j_call: TRBJ1-6
v_call: TRBV6-6
clone_size: NA
cdr3_nt: TGTGCCAGCCTGGACAGGGTGAATTCACCCCTCCACTTT
cdr3_aa: CASLDRVNSPLHF

d_call: NA
j_call: TRBJ1-6
v_call: TRBV5-6
clone_size: many
cdr3_nt: TGTGCCAGCAGCCAAAAACTTGGGACCTACTCACCCCTCCACTTT
cdr3_aa: CASSQKLGTYSPLHF

d_call: NA
j_call: TRBJ2-2
v_call: TRBV20-1
clone_size: few
cdr3_nt: TGCAGTGCTAGAATTCCGGGGGTGAACACCGGGGAGCTGTTTTTT
cdr3_aa: CSARIPGVNTGELFF

d_call: TRBD1
j_call: TRBJ2-1
v_call: TRBV5-1
clone_size: NA
cdr3_nt: TGCGCCAGCAGCTGGGGACAGGGGGACTGGGAGCAGTTCTTC
cdr3_aa: CASSWGQGDWEQFF

d_call: NA
j_call: TRBJ2-3
v_call: TRBV27
clone_size: many
cdr3_nt: TGTGCCAGCAGTTGGGGTAGAAGCACAGATACGCAGTATTTT
cdr3_aa: CASSWGRSTDTQYF

d_call: TRBD2
j_call: TRBJ2-1
v_call: TRBV20-1
clone_size: NA
cdr3_nt: TGCAGTGCTAGGAAGGCGGGGGGTCCCTACAATGAGCAGTTCTTC
cdr3_aa: CSARKAGGPYNEQFF

d_call: NA
j_call: TRBJ2-6
v_call: TRBV25-1
clone_size: few
cdr3_nt: TGTGCCAGCCTCCTCTCTGGGGCCAACGTCCTGACTTTC
cdr3_aa: CASLLSGANVLTF

d_call: NA
j_call: TRBJ1-6
v_call: TRBV15
clone_size: NA
cdr3_nt: TGTGCCACCAGATTACAGGGCTATCAGGACGGATCACCCCTCCACTTT
cdr3_aa: CATRLQGYQDGSPLHF

d_call: NA
j_call: TRBJ2-1
v_call: TRBV6-1
clone_size: few
cdr3_nt: TGTGCCAGCAGTGGGTCAAGGGGTACCCTTGAGCAGTTCTTC
cdr3_aa: CASSGSRGTLEQFF

d_call: TRBD2
j_call: TRBJ2-3
v_call: TRBV10-2
clone_size: few
cdr3_nt: TGCGCCAGCAGTGGGGCTAGCGGAAACACAGATACGCAGTATTTT
cdr3_aa: CASSGASGNTDTQYF

d_call: NA
j_call: TRBJ2-5
v_call: TRBV7-2
clone_size: few
cdr3_nt: TGTGCCAGCAGCTATACAGGGGGGGCAGAGACCCAGTACTTC
cdr3_aa: CASSYTGGAETQYF

d_call: NA
j_call: TRBJ1-3
v_call: TRBV3-1
clone_size: many
cdr3_nt: TGTGCCAGCAGCCAAGATCCCGCTAGAAGTGGAAACACCATATATTTT
cdr3_aa: CASSQDPARSGNTIYF

d_call: TRBD1
j_call: TRBJ1-1
v_call: TRBV12-3/TRBV12-4
clone_size: few
cdr3_nt: TGTGCCAGCAGTTTAGATCCCCAGGGGGGAATGGAAGCTTTCTTT
cdr3_aa: CASSLDPQGGMEAFF

d_call: NA
j_call: TRBJ1-1
v_call: TRBV7-6
clone_size: NA
cdr3_nt: TGTGCCAGCAGCTATTATGAGGGACCCCAGAGTCGGGCTTTCTTT
cdr3_aa: CASSYYEGPQSRAFF

d_call: NA
j_call: TRBJ1-3
v_call: TRBV20-1
clone_size: NA
cdr3_nt: TGCAGTGCCCCGGACGACAGGCAAAACACCATATATTTT
cdr3_aa: CSAPDDRQNTIYF

d_call: NA
j_call: TRBJ2-2
v_call: TRBV9
clone_size: NA
cdr3_nt: TGTGCCAGCAGCGTAGCCGGGGACACCGGGGAGCTGTTTTTT
cdr3_aa: CASSVAGDTGELFF

d_call: NA
j_call: TRBJ1-5
v_call: TRBV4-1
clone_size: NA
cdr3_nt: TGCGCCAGCAGCCAAGATATAAGGGATAGCAATCAGCCCCAGCATTTT
cdr3_aa: CASSQDIRDSNQPQHF

d_call: NA
j_call: TRBJ2-3
v_call: TRBV6-6
clone_size: NA
cdr3_nt: TGTGCCAGCAGTTACTCCTCCGGGGATACGCAGTATTTT
cdr3_aa: CASSYSSGDTQYF

d_call: NA
j_call: TRBJ1-1
v_call: TRBV6-2/TRBV6-3
clone_size: NA
cdr3_nt: TGTGCCAGCAGTTACAGGCCGAACACTGAAGCTTTCTTT
cdr3_aa: CASSYRPNTEAFF

d_call: NA
j_call: TRBJ2-5
v_call: TRBV5-1
clone_size: many
cdr3_nt: TGCGCCAGCAGCCCTAAGGCCTTACACCAAGAGACCCAGTACTTC
cdr3_aa: CASSPKALHQETQYF

d_call: TRBD2
j_call: TRBJ2-3
v_call: TRBV24-1
clone_size: many
cdr3_nt: TGTGCCACCAGTGATCCAACGCCGGGGGGGTCTGGCACAGATACGCAGTATTTT
cdr3_aa: CATSDPTPGGSGTDTQYF

d_call: NA
j_call: TRBJ2-1
v_call: TRBV5-1
clone_size: many
cdr3_nt: TGCGCCAGCAGCTTGGGTTCCGTACAGGCGGGAAATGAGCAGTTCTTC
cdr3_aa: CASSLGSVQAGNEQFF

d_call: NA
j_call: TRBJ1-5
v_call: TRBV10-3
clone_size: many
cdr3_nt: TGTGCCATCAGTGAGTCGTTAGGTGATCAGCCCCAGCATTTT
cdr3_aa: CAISESLGDQPQHF